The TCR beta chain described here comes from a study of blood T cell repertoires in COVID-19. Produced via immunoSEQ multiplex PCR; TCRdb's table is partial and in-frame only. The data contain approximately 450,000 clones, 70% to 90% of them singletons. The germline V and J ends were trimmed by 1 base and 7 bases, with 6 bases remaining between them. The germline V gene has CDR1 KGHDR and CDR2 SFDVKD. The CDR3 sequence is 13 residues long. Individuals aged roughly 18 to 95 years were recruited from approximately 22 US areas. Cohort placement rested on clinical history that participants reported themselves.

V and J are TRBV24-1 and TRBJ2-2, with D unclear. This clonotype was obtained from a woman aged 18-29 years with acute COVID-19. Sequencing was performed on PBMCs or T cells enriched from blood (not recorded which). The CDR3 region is CATSDFYDGELFF. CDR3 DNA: TGTGCCACCAGTGATTTCTACGACGGGGAGCTGTTTTTT.